These T cell receptor beta chains were read from a single sample in a study of OX40 agonist ivuxolimab in advanced cancers. TCRdb's table, derived via immunoSEQ multiplex PCR, lists solely in-frame clones and lacks some. Of 20,000 or so clones listed, roughly 78% are singletons. Sequencing was performed on CD4+ or CD8+ T cells sorted from blood, taken in a trial of the OX40 agonist ivuxolimab. The receptors shown here come from an adult with an advanced solid tumor such as melanoma, head and neck, liver or kidney cancer. Both conserved end residues are part of each CDR3. Fields, in order: J gene, V gene, clone size, D gene, CDR3 protein, CDR3 DNA. D genes are given only for firm matches. The size entry is marked missing in some rows and otherwise reads once, few, many or a size class.

TRBJ2-1	TRBV10-3	NA	TRBD2	CAISEPGKSLAGEYEQFF	TGTGCCATCAGTGAGCCCGGAAAGAGTCTAGCGGGGGAATATGAGCAGTTCTTC
TRBJ1-2	TRBV4-3	NA	TRBD1	CASSQEPLGQGNYGYTF	TGCGCCAGCAGCCAGGAGCCCCTCGGACAGGGTAACTATGGCTACACCTTC
TRBJ1-5	TRBV6-6	NA	NA	CASSYWGAGQPQHF	TGTGCCAGCAGTTACTGGGGGGCAGGTCAGCCCCAGCATTTT
TRBJ2-7	TRBV27	NA	NA	CASSLNNQGLYEQYF	TGTGCCAGCAGTCTCAACAACCAGGGGCTCTACGAGCAGTACTTC
TRBJ2-5	TRBV5-1	NA	TRBD2	CASTPGGGSQETQYF	TGCGCCAGCACCCCCGGGGGGGGAAGCCAAGAGACCCAGTACTTC
TRBJ2-1	TRBV29-1	NA	TRBD2	CSVGGGGNNEQFF	TGCAGCGTTGGAGGCGGGGGGAACAATGAGCAGTTCTTC
TRBJ2-7	TRBV28	NA	NA	CASSRTYEQYF	TGTGCCAGCAGCCGGACCTACGAGCAGTACTTC
TRBJ2-1	TRBV7-9	NA	NA	CASSLEAGTDWWNEQFF	TGTGCCAGCAGCTTAGAGGCAGGGACGGATTGGTGGAATGAGCAGTTCTTC
TRBJ2-7	TRBV10-3	NA	TRBD1	CAIREGTGITYEQYF	TGTGCCATCAGGGAGGGGACAGGGATTACCTACGAGCAGTACTTC
TRBJ2-7	TRBV6-6	NA	NA	CASSYSSYEQYF	TGTGCCAGCAGTTACTCGTCTTACGAGCAGTACTTC
TRBJ2-7	TRBV29-1	NA	NA	CSVELPGQTYEQYF	TGCAGCGTTGAATTGCCGGGACAAACCTACGAGCAGTACTTC
TRBJ2-6	TRBV28	NA	TRBD1	CASKWQGALGANVLTF	TGTGCCAGCAAGTGGCAGGGGGCTTTGGGGGCCAACGTCCTGACTTTC
TRBJ1-2	TRBV10-2	NA	NA	CASSDYRRGSNYGYTF	TGCGCCAGCAGTGATTATAGGAGGGGATCTAACTATGGCTACACCTTC
TRBJ1-2	TRBV9	NA	NA	CASSVGGDYGYTF	TGTGCCAGCAGCGTAGGGGGAGACTATGGCTACACCTTC
TRBJ2-7	TRBV7-9	NA	NA	CASSFVLSSYEQYF	TGTGCCAGCAGCTTTGTTCTGAGCTCCTACGAGCAGTACTTC
TRBJ2-2	TRBV21-1	NA	NA	CASNKGDPLNTGELFF	TGTGCCAGCAATAAAGGGGATCCCCTGAACACCGGGGAGCTGTTTTTT
TRBJ2-7	TRBV18	NA	NA	CASSREGGYEQYF	TGTGCCAGCTCACGAGAGGGTGGCTACGAGCAGTACTTC
TRBJ2-2	TRBV29-1	NA	NA	CSVEIGLNTGELFF	TGCAGCGTTGAAATTGGACTTAACACCGGGGAGCTGTTTTTT
TRBJ2-2	TRBV7-9	NA	TRBD1	CAIDRERVTGELFF	TGTGCCATCGACAGGGAGAGGGTTACCGGGGAGCTGTTTTTT
TRBJ2-7	TRBV5-4	NA	TRBD2	CASSGTSGPLEQYF	TGTGCCAGCAGCGGAACTAGCGGGCCGCTCGAGCAGTACTTC
TRBJ2-2	TRBV4-1	NA	TRBD2	CASSQGAGGGTGELFF	TGCGCCAGCAGCCAGGGAGCGGGGGGAGGAACCGGGGAGCTGTTTTTT
TRBJ1-3	TRBV15	NA	NA	CAISGGSGNTIYF	TGTGCCATCAGCGGGGGGTCTGGAAACACCATATATTTT
TRBJ1-5	TRBV11-3	NA	NA	CASSSWGAQPQHF	TGTGCCAGCAGCTCCTGGGGGGCTCAGCCCCAGCATTTT
TRBJ2-6	TRBV6-5	NA	NA	CATRGLRLGANVLTF	TGTGCCACTAGGGGTCTCCGTCTGGGGGCCAACGTCCTGACTTTC
TRBJ2-3	TRBV11-2	NA	TRBD1	CASSPGDRDTDTQYF	TGTGCCAGCAGCCCGGGGGACAGGGACACAGATACGCAGTATTTT
TRBJ2-3	TRBV30	once	NA	CAWSVGTDTQYF	TGTGCCTGGTCGGTGGGGACAGATACGCAGTATTTT
TRBJ2-5	TRBV4-3	NA	NA	CASSQYGQPSETQYF	TGCGCCAGCAGCCAATACGGACAGCCGTCGGAGACCCAGTACTTC
TRBJ1-5	TRBV27	few	NA	CASSLRGTQPQHF	TGTGCCAGCAGTTTGCGGGGTACTCAGCCCCAGCATTTT
TRBJ1-6	TRBV5-1	NA	NA	CASSQTGPAGSLIAPLHF	TGCGCCAGCAGCCAGACGGGCCCAGCCGGGTCCTTAATTGCACCCCTCCACTTT
TRBJ2-3	TRBV6-5	NA	NA	CASSYSGITDTQYF	TGTGCCAGCAGTTACAGCGGAATAACAGATACGCAGTATTTT
TRBJ2-1	TRBV19	NA	NA	CASSRWAARLLEESYNEQFF	TGTGCCAGTTCTCGTTGGGCAGCTAGGTTATTGGAGGAATCCTACAATGAGCAGTTCTTC
TRBJ2-7	TRBV9	NA	NA	CASSPDGYEQYF	TGTGCCAGCAGCCCGGACGGCTACGAGCAGTACTTC
TRBJ2-3	TRBV10-3	once	TRBD1	CAISDTGASTDTQYF	TGTGCCATCAGCGATACAGGGGCTAGCACAGATACGCAGTATTTT
TRBJ1-2	TRBV5-1	NA	NA	CASSLAGDGYGYTF	TGCGCCAGCAGCTTGGCCGGGGACGGCTATGGCTACACCTTC
TRBJ2-3	TRBV11-3	NA	NA	CASSLLTGGADTQYF	TGTGCCAGCAGCTTATTGACAGGCGGGGCAGATACGCAGTATTTT
TRBJ1-1	TRBV5-4	NA	NA	CASSLLIPQDMNTEAFF	TGTGCCAGCAGCCTCCTAATACCACAGGACATGAACACTGAAGCTTTCTTT
TRBJ1-1	TRBV19	once	NA	CASSIFWNTEAFF	TGTGCCAGTAGTATTTTTTGGAACACTGAAGCTTTCTTT
TRBJ2-1	TRBV12-5	NA	TRBD2	CALSGEGRSYNEQFF	TGTGCCCTTTCGGGGGAGGGGCGCTCCTACAATGAGCAGTTCTTC
TRBJ2-5	TRBV29-1	few	NA	CSVAGDGRIEETQYF	TGCAGCGTTGCTGGGGACGGCAGAATAGAAGAGACCCAGTACTTC
TRBJ2-7	TRBV19	NA	NA	CASSPTDSYEQYF	TGTGCCAGTAGCCCGACAGACTCCTACGAGCAGTACTTC
TRBJ1-1	TRBV5-1	NA	NA	CASSLGPERTEAFF	TGCGCCAGCAGCTTGGGTCCAGAACGCACTGAAGCTTTCTTT
TRBJ1-1	TRBV5-6	NA	NA	CASSSVDKDPLIEEAFF	TGTGCCAGCAGCTCGGTAGACAAGGACCCCCTTATCGAGGAAGCTTTCTTT
TRBJ1-4	TRBV7-9	NA	TRBD1	CASSSPGTGLEKLFF	TGTGCCAGCAGCTCCCCCGGGACAGGGCTAGAAAAACTGTTTTTT
TRBJ1-1	TRBV4-3	NA	TRBD1	CASSQDLGQGAGPLEAFF	TGCGCCAGCAGCCAAGATCTGGGACAGGGGGCTGGACCCTTGGAAGCTTTCTTT
TRBJ1-1	TRBV7-9	many	TRBD1	CASSPDRDGTEAFF	TGTGCCAGCAGCCCCGACAGGGACGGGACTGAAGCTTTCTTT